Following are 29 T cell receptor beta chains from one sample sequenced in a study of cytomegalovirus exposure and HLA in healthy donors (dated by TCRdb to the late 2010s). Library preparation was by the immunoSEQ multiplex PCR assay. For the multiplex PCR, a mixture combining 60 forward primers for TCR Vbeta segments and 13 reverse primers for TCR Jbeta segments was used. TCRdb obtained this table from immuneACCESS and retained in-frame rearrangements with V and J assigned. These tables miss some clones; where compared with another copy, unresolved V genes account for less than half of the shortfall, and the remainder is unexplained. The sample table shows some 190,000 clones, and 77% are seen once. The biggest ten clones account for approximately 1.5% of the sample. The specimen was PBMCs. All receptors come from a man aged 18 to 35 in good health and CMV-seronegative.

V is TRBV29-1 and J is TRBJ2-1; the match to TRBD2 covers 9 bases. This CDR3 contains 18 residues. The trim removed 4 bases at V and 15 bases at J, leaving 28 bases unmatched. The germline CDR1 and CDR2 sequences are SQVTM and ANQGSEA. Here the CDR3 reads CSVVSSGTPELKPLAVFF. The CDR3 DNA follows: TGCAGCGTTGTTTCTAGCGGGACACCCGAACTGAAACCCCTAGCGGTGTTCTTC.

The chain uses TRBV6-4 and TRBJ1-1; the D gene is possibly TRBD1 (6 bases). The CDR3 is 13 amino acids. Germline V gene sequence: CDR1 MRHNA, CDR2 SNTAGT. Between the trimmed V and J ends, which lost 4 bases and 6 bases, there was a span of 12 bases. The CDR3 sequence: CASSATDSSEAFF. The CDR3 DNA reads TGTGCCAGCAGTGCCACGGACAGCTCTGAAGCTTTCTTT.

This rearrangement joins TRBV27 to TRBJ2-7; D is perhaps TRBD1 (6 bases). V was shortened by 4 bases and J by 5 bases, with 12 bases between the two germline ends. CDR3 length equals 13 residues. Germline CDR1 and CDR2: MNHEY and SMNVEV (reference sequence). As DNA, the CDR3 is TGTGCCAGCAGTTCCGGGACATTCAACGAGCAGTACTTC. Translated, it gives CASSSGTFNEQYF.

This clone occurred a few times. The CDR3 nucleotides read TGTGCCAGCAGCCAAGATGCGAGCGGGCTCAAACACTACGAGCAGTACTTC. Amino acids: CASSQDASGLKHYEQYF. This chain connects TRBV4-2 to TRBJ2-7; tentative D call: TRBD2 (6 bases). This CDR3 has 17 residues. Trimming took 0 bases from V and 3 from J, leaving 18 bases between them. The V gene's germline CDR1 is LGHNA and CDR2 YNFKEQ.

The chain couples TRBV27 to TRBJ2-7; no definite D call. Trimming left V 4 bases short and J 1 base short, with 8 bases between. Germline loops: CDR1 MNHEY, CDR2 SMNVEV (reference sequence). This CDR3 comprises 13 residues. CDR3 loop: CASSYADSYEQYF. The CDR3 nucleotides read TGTGCCAGCAGTTACGCGGATTCCTACGAGCAGTACTTC.

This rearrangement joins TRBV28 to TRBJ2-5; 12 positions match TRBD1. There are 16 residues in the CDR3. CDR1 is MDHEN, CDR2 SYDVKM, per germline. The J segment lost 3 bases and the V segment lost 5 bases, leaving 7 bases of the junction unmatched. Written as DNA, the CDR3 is TGTGCCAGCAGTCCAGCCGGGACAGGGGGCGAAGAGACCCAGTACTTC. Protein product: CASSPAGTGGEETQYF.

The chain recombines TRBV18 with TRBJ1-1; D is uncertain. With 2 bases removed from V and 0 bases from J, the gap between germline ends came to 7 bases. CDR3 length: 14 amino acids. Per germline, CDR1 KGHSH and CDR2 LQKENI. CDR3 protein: CASSPGALNTEAFF. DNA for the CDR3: TGTGCCAGCTCACCAGGTGCGCTGAACACTGAAGCTTTCTTT.

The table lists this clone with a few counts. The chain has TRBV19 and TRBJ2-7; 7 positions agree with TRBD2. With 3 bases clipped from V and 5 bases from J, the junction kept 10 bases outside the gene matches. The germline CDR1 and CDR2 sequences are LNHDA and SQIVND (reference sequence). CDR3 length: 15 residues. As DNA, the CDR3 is TGTGCCAGTAGTATTCTGGCGGGAGCTCTCAACGAGCAGTACTTC. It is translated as CASSILAGALNEQYF. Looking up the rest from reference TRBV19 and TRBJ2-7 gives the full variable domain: DGGITQSPKYLFRKEGQNVTLSCEQNLNHDAMYWYRQDPGQGLRLIYYSQIVNDFQKGDIAEGYSVSREKKESFPLTVTSAQKNPTAFYLCASSILAGALNEQYFGPGTRLTVT.

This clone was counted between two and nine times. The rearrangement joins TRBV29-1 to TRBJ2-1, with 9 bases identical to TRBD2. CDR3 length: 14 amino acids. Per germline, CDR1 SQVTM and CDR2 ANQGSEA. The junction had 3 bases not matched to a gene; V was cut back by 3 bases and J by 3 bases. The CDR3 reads CSVDQRGDYNEQFF. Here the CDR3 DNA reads TGCAGCGTTGACCAGCGGGGGGACTACAATGAGCAGTTCTTC.

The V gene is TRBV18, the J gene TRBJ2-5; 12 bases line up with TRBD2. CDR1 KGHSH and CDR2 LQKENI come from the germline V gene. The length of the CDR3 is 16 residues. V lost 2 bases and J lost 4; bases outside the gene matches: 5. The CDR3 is CASSPGLAGRRETQYF. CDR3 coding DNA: TGTGCCAGCTCACCAGGACTAGCGGGACGTAGAGAGACCCAGTACTTC.

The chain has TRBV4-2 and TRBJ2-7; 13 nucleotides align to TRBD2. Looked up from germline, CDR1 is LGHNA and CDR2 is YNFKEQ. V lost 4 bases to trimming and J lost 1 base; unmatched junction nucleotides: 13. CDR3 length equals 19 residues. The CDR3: CASSPSSDTSGGASYEQYF. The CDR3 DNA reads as TGTGCCAGCAGCCCCTCCTCGGACACTAGCGGGGGGGCTTCCTACGAGCAGTACTTC.

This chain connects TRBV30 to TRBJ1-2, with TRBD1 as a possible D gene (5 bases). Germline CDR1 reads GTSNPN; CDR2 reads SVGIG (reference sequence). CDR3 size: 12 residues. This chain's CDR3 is CGSRGMGYGYTF. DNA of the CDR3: TGTGGCTCGCGGGGGATGGGGTATGGCTACACCTTC.

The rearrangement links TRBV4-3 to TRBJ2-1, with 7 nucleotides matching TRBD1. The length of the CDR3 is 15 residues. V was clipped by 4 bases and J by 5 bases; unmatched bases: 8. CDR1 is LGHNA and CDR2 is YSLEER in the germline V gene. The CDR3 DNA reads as TGCGCCAGCAGCCGACTGACAGGGTCGAACAATGAGCAGTTCTTC. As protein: CASSRLTGSNNEQFF.

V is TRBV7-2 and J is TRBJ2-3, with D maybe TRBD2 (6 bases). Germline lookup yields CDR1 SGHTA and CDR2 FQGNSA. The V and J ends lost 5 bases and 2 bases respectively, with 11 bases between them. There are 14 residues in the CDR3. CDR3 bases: TGTGCCAGCAGCATGGGACTCATCACAGATACGCAGTATTTT. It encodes CASSMGLITDTQYF.

The CDR3 coding sequence is TGTGCCAGCAGTTACTCGATGTTCAGGGGACGCACTGAAGCTTTCTTT. This gives the protein CASSYSMFRGRTEAFF. The chain couples TRBV6-5 to TRBJ1-1; TRBD1 is a possible D gene (6 bases). Germline loops: CDR1 MNHEY, CDR2 SVGAGI. V dropped 0 bases and J dropped 4 bases, with 15 bases sitting between them. This CDR3 comprises 16 residues.

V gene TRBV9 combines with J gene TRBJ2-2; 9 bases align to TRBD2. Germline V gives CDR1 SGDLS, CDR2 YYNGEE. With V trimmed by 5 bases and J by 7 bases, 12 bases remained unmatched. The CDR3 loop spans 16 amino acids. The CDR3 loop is CASRFGGGRDSGELFF. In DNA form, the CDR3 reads TGTGCCAGCAGATTCGGAGGCGGGAGGGATAGCGGGGAGCTGTTTTTT.

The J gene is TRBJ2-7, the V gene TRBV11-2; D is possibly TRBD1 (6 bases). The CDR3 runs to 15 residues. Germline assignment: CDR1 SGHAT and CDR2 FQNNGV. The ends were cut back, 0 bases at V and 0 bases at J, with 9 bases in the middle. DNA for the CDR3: TGTGCCAGCAGCTTAGACGACAGGAGCTCCTACGAGCAGTACTTC. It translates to CASSLDDRSSYEQYF.

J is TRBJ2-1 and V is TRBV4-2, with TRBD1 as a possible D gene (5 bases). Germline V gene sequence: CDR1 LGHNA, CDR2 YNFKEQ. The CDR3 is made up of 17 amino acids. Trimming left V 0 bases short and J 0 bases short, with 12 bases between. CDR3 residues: CASSQEDSISSYNEQFF. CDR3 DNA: TGTGCCAGCAGCCAAGAAGACAGTATTAGCTCCTACAATGAGCAGTTCTTC.

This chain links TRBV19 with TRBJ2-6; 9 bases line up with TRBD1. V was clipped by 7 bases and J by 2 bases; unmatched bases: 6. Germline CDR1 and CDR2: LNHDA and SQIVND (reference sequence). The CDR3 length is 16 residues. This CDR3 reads CASNGQGTPGANVLTF. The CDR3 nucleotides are TGTGCCAGTAACGGACAGGGGACGCCTGGGGCCAACGTCCTGACTTTC. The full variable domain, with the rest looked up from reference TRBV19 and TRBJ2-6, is DGGITQSPKYLFRKEGQNVTLSCEQNLNHDAMYWYRQDPGQGLRLIYYSQIVNDFQKGDIAEGYSVSREKKESFPLTVTSAQKNPTAFYLCASNGQGTPGANVLTFGAGSRLTVL.

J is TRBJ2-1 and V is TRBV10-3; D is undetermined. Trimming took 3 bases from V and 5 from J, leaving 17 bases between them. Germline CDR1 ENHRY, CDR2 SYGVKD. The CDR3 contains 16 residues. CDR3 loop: CAISDPVDSPNNEQFF. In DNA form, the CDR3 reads TGTGCCATCAGTGACCCGGTAGACTCGCCTAACAATGAGCAGTTCTTC.

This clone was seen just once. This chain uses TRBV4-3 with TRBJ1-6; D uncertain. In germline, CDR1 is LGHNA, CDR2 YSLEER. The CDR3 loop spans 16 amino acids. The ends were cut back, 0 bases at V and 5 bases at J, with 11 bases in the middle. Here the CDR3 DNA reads TGCGCCAGCAGCCAAGATAAGCGCTACGATAATTCACCCCTCCACTTT. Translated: CASSQDKRYDNSPLHF.

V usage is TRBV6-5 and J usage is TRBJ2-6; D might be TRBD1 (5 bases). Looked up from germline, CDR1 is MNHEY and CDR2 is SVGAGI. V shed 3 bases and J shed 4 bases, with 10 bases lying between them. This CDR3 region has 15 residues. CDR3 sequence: CASSYVGAGANVLTF. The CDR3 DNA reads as TGTGCCAGCAGTTATGTTGGGGCCGGGGCCAACGTCCTGACTTTC.

In DNA, the CDR3 is TGTGCCACCTGGACAGGGGGTTCGGAGAGCAATCAGCCCCAGCATTTT. It is translated as CATWTGGSESNQPQHF. The chain links TRBV6-6 to TRBJ1-5; 10 nucleotides agree with TRBD1. CDR1 is MNHNY and CDR2 is SVGAGI in the germline V gene (reference sequence). V shed 10 bases and J 1 base; nucleotides not matched to a gene: 10. This CDR3 has 16 residues.

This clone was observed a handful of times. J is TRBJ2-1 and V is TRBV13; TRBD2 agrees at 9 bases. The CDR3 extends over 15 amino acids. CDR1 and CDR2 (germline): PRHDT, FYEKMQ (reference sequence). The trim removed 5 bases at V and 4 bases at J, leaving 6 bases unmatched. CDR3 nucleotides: TGTGCCAGCAGCCCCCGACTAGCGGCGTACAATGAGCAGTTCTTC. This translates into CASSPRLAAYNEQFF. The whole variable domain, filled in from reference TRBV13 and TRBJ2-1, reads AAGVIQSPRHLIKEKRETATLKCYPIPRHDTVYWYQQGPGQDPQFLISFYEKMQSDKGSIPDRFSAQQFSDYHSELNMSSLELGDSALYFCASSPRLAAYNEQFFGPGTRLTVL.

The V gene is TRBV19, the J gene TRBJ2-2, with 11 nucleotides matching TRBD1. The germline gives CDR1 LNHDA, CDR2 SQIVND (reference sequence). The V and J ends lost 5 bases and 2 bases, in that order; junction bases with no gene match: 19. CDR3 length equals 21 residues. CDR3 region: CASSPFPGQGGLGANTGELFF. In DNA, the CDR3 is TGTGCCAGTAGTCCCTTTCCGGGACAGGGGGGCCTCGGAGCAAACACCGGGGAGCTGTTTTTT.

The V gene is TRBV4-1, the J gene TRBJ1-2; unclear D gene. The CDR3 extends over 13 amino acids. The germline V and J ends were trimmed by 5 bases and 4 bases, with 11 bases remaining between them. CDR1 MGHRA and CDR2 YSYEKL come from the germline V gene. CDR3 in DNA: TGCGCCAGCAGCGAGCGGGCTCTCTATGGCTACACCTTC. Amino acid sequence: CASSERALYGYTF.

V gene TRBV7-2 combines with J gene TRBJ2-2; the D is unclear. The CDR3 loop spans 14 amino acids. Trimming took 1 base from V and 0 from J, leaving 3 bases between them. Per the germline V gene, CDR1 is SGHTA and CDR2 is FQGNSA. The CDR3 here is CASSLGANTGELFF. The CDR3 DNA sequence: TGTGCCAGCAGCTTAGGCGCGAACACCGGGGAGCTGTTTTTT. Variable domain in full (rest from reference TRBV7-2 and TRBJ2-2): GAGVSQSPSNKVTEKGKDVELRCDPISGHTALYWYRQSLGQGLEFLIYFQGNSAPDKSGLPSDRFSAERTGGSVSTLTIQRTQQEDSAVYLCASSLGANTGELFFGEGSRLTVL.

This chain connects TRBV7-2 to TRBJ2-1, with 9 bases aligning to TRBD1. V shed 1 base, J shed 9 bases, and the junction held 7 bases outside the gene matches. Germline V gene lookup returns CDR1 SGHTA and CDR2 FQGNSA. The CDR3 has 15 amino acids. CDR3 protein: CASSLGVGTGSEQFF. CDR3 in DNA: TGTGCCAGCAGCTTAGGGGTCGGGACAGGGAGTGAGCAGTTCTTC.

In nucleotides, the CDR3 is TGTGCCAGCACCTCCAAACCTGTGGAGCGGGAGGTCGAGCAGTACTTC. Translating gives CASTSKPVEREVEQYF. The rearrangement uses TRBV5-6 and TRBJ2-7, with 9 bases fitting TRBD2. Germline trimming cut 6 bases from V and 6 bases from J; bases unmatched to any gene: 16. Per germline, CDR1 SGHDT and CDR2 YYEEEE. This CDR3 region has 16 residues.